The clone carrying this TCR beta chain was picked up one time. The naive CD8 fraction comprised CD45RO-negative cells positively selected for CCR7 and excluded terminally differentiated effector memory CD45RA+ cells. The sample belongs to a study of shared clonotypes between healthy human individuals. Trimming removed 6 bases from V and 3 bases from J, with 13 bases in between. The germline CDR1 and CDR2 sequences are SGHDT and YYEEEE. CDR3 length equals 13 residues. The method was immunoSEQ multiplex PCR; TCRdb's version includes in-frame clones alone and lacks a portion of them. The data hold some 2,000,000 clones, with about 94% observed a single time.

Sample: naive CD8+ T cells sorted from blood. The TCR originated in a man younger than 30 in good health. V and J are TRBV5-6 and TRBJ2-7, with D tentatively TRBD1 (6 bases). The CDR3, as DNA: TGTGCCAGCACCCGGCAGGGGAACTACGAGCAGTACTTC. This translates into CASTRQGNYEQYF.